This passage covers 27 T cell receptor beta chains from one sample sequenced in a study of cytomegalovirus exposure and HLA in healthy donors. This PCR relied on a set of 60 Vbeta primers and 13 Jbeta primers. TCRdb's table, derived via immunoSEQ multiplex PCR, lists solely in-frame clones and lacks some. The sample holds under 150,000 clones, 81% seen once. Specimen: PBMCs. Receptors were obtained from a woman in her thirties in good health and CMV-seronegative.

To note about this clone: The junction departs from germline at one end; a sequencing error may be responsible. Other DNA variants within this sample encode the same CDR3. The chain carries TRBV5-1 and TRBJ2-1; D gene uncertain. The CDR3 totals 12 residues. Germline V CDR1 and CDR2: SGHRS, YFSETQ. The CDR3: CASSLVRNEQFF. CDR3 nucleotides: TGCGCCAGCAGTTTGGTGCGCAATGAGCAGTTCTTC.

This sequence joins TRBV5-1 and TRBJ2-3; 13 bases are a match to TRBD2. Germline-derived CDR1 and CDR2 are SGHRS and YFSETQ. V lost 7 bases to trimming and J lost 2 bases; unmatched junction nucleotides: 1. The CDR3 has 14 residues. The CDR3 sequence is CASGLAGDTDTQYF. DNA for the CDR3: TGCGCCAGCGGACTAGCGGGAGACACAGATACGCAGTATTTT.

This clone was observed a single time. V and J are TRBV27 and TRBJ2-3; the match to TRBD1 covers 9 bases. Germline trimming cut 7 bases from V and 14 bases from J; bases unmatched to any gene: 13. Per germline, CDR1 MNHEY and CDR2 SMNVEV (reference sequence). The CDR3 has 13 residues. The CDR3 nucleotides are TGTGCCAGCATTTATCCCACCGGGACAGGGTGGTATTTT. Encoded protein: CASIYPTGTGWYF.

The chain employs TRBV4-1 and TRBJ1-2; D is ambiguous. The CDR3 is made up of 14 amino acids. Germline loops: CDR1 MGHRA, CDR2 YSYEKL. V lost 1 base, J lost 4 bases, and 10 bases lay in between. CDR3 region: CASSQAGIIYGYTF. DNA for the CDR3: TGCGCCAGCAGCCAAGCGGGGATAATCTATGGCTACACCTTC.

The genes are TRBV5-1 and TRBJ1-2, with 8 bases matching TRBD1. CDR1 is SGHRS and CDR2 is YFSETQ in the germline V gene. V trimming: 4 bases; J trimming: 3 bases; junction bases outside the gene matches: 8. The CDR3 runs 15 residues. The CDR3 sequence is CASSHRTGNDYGYTF. DNA for the CDR3: TGCGCCAGCAGCCACCGGACAGGGAATGACTATGGCTACACCTTC.

The rearrangement uses TRBV6-5 and TRBJ2-1; a weak D match, TRBD2 (5 bases). The germline CDR1 and CDR2 sequences are MNHEY and SVGAGI. CDR3 length: 14 amino acids. With 4 bases removed from V and 7 bases from J, the gap between germline ends came to 14 bases. The CDR3 loop is CASSLGGATNEQFF. CDR3 coding DNA: TGTGCCAGCAGTTTAGGAGGAGCGACGAATGAGCAGTTCTTC.

V gene TRBV4-2 combines with J gene TRBJ2-1; D may be TRBD2 (5 bases). Germline values: CDR1 LGHNA, CDR2 YNFKEQ. The CDR3 runs to 16 residues. The V end lost 0 bases, the J end lost 2 bases, and 11 bases lay between the germline ends. CDR3 DNA sequence: TGTGCCAGCAGCCAAGAGGGCGGGCCGACCTACAATGAGCAGTTCTTC. It encodes CASSQEGGPTYNEQFF.

This clone showed up just once. This chain joins TRBV5-4 and TRBJ2-5, with 12 bases identical to TRBD2. J lost 5 bases, V lost 5 bases, and 7 bases had no gene match. Per the germline V gene, CDR1 is SGHNT and CDR2 is YYREEE (reference sequence). The CDR3 is 15 amino acids. The CDR3 loop reads CASSPWTSGKETQYF. The CDR3 DNA follows: TGTGCCAGCAGTCCCTGGACTAGCGGGAAGGAGACCCAGTACTTC.

The genes are TRBV27 and TRBJ2-4, with 11 positions matching TRBD2. Germline lookup yields CDR1 MNHEY and CDR2 SMNVEV (reference sequence). V was clipped by 5 bases and J by 9 bases; unmatched bases: 12. The length of the CDR3 is 16 residues. CDR3 amino acids: CASSTFLAGGHGIQYF. CDR3 bases: TGTGCCAGCAGTACCTTCCTAGCGGGAGGACACGGCATTCAGTACTTC.

This chain joins TRBV5-1 and TRBJ2-1; 10 positions agree with TRBD2. With 4 bases clipped from V and 2 bases from J, the junction kept 6 bases outside the gene matches. Germline V CDR1 and CDR2: SGHRS, YFSETQ. This CDR3 is built from 16 residues. CDR3 protein: CASSGIGTSAYNEQFF. The CDR3 DNA reads as TGCGCCAGCAGCGGGATTGGGACTAGCGCCTACAATGAGCAGTTCTTC.

The CDR3 spells CASSLGGGGREYEQYF. As DNA, the CDR3 is TGTGCCAGCAGCTTAGGGGGCGGGGGGCGAGAGTACGAGCAGTACTTC. This chain uses TRBV7-2 with TRBJ2-7, with 8 bases identical to TRBD2. J was trimmed by 4 bases and V by 1 base; bases with no gene match: 9. In germline, CDR1 is SGHTA, CDR2 FQGNSA. CDR3 length: 16 residues.

This clone was observed a single time. This chain links TRBV5-1 with TRBJ1-1, with TRBD1 matching 8 bases. The germline CDR1 and CDR2 sequences are SGHRS and YFSETQ. This CDR3 is built from 16 residues. Trimming cost V 4 bases and J 11 bases; bases outside gene matches: 19. CDR3 amino acids: CASSLDQGAGGSRAFF. CDR3 bases: TGCGCCAGCAGCCTAGACCAGGGGGCCGGTGGATCCAGGGCTTTCTTT. The variable domain in full, with the rest retrieved from reference TRBV5-1 and TRBJ1-1, is KAGVTQTPRYLIKTRGQQVTLSCSPISGHRSVSWYQQTPGQGLQFLFEYFSETQRNKGNFPGRFSGRQFSNSRSEMNVSTLELGDSALYLCASSLDQGAGGSRAFFGQGTRLTVV.

This sequence joins TRBV28 and TRBJ2-1; 12 bases agree with TRBD2. The CDR3 is made up of 14 amino acids. In germline, CDR1 is MDHEN, CDR2 SYDVKM. V gave up 7 bases and J gave up 7 bases; unmatched junction bases: 5. As DNA, the CDR3 is TGTGCCAGCACTAGCGGGAGGGCCAGGAATGAGCAGTTCTTC. This encodes CASTSGRARNEQFF.

CDR3 in amino acids: CASSFSGLPNTGELFF. CDR3 nucleotide sequence: TGCGCCAGCAGCTTTTCTGGCCTCCCGAACACCGGGGAGCTGTTTTTT. The gene calls are TRBV5-1 and TRBJ2-2; no definite D call. The V and J ends lost 2 bases and 0 bases respectively, with 11 bases between them. The CDR3 has 16 residues. Germline V gene data show CDR1 as SGHRS and CDR2 as YFSETQ.

The chain links TRBV29-1 to TRBJ2-5; 8 bases line up with TRBD1. The V segment lost 2 bases and the J segment 5 bases; nucleotides outside the gene matches: 4. The length of the CDR3 is 13 residues. Germline loops: CDR1 SQVTM, CDR2 ANQGSEA. The CDR3 region is CSVETGGRETQYF. CDR3 in DNA: TGCAGCGTTGAAACAGGGGGGAGGGAGACCCAGTACTTC.

The chain uses TRBV5-6 and TRBJ1-3, with D uncertain. V was trimmed by 0 bases and J by 3 bases, leaving 7 bases between them. Germline-derived CDR1 and CDR2 are SGHDT and YYEEEE. The CDR3 totals 14 residues. The CDR3 DNA follows: TGTGCCAGCAGCTTGGGAACAGTTGGAAACACCATATATTTT. It is translated as CASSLGTVGNTIYF.

Only one count was recorded for this clone. The chain combines TRBV27 with TRBJ2-7; 8 bases match TRBD2. With 1 base clipped from V and 4 bases from J, the junction kept 6 bases outside the gene matches. This CDR3 has 15 residues. CDR1 is MNHEY and CDR2 is SMNVEV in the germline V gene (reference sequence). The CDR3 nucleotides are TGTGCCAGCAGTTTATTTCCTAGCGGGTCGTACGAGCAGTACTTC. It specifies CASSLFPSGSYEQYF.

This clone was recorded a few times. The chain carries TRBV28 and TRBJ1-5; 10 bases agree with TRBD1. CDR3 length: 14 amino acids. V shed 5 bases, J shed 4 bases, and the junction held 2 bases outside the gene matches. The germline gives CDR1 MDHEN, CDR2 SYDVKM. CDR3 nucleotides: TGTGCCAGCAGTATGGGACAGGGGAATCAGCCCCAGCATTTT. Translated: CASSMGQGNQPQHF.

This sequence joins TRBV6-1 and TRBJ2-1, with D unresolved. The CDR3 has 14 residues. Looked up from germline, CDR1 is MNHNS and CDR2 is SASEGT. The germline V and J ends were trimmed by 2 bases and 10 bases, with 15 bases remaining between them. In DNA, the CDR3 is TGTGCCAGCAGTGAATACTTGTATGCGGCGGAGCAGTTCTTC. Translated: CASSEYLYAAEQFF.

In this sample, this clone turned up a few times. This chain joins TRBV27 and TRBJ2-7; maybe TRBD2 (6 bases). Germline assignment: CDR1 MNHEY and CDR2 SMNVEV (reference sequence). Trimming stripped 5 bases from V and 2 bases from J, with 13 bases between. The length of the CDR3 is 14 residues. CDR3: CASSRTSSAYEQYF. CDR3 nucleotides: TGTGCCAGCAGTCGCACTAGCAGCGCCTACGAGCAGTACTTC.

The chain recombines TRBV9 with TRBJ2-2; 8 nucleotides align to TRBD1. The CDR3 loop spans 16 amino acids. Germline-derived CDR1 and CDR2 are SGDLS and YYNGEE. The ends lost 2 bases at V and 1 base at J; junction bases unmatched: 4. The CDR3 reads CASSVTGQGNTGELFF. The DNA of the CDR3 is TGTGCCAGCAGCGTTACAGGACAGGGGAACACCGGGGAGCTGTTTTTT.

The chain links TRBV7-6 to TRBJ2-7, with D maybe TRBD1 (6 bases). V dropped 0 bases and J dropped 2 bases, with 11 bases sitting between them. CDR1 and CDR2 (germline): SGHVS, FNYEAQ. CDR3 length: 15 amino acids. This chain's CDR3 is CASSLAPGQTYEQYF. CDR3 nucleotides: TGTGCCAGCAGCTTAGCTCCCGGACAGACCTACGAGCAGTACTTC.

This rearrangement joins TRBV6-1 to TRBJ2-7, with D possibly TRBD1 on 6 matching bases. Per the germline V gene, CDR1 is MNHNS and CDR2 is SASEGT. Trimming pared 3 bases from V and 4 bases from J, leaving 10 bases between. CDR3 size: 13 residues. The CDR3 sequence is CASSEADSYEQYF. In DNA form, the CDR3 reads TGTGCCAGCAGTGAGGCGGACAGTTACGAGCAGTACTTC.

This chain's CDR3 is CASSISGLAEQYF. For the CDR3, the DNA is TGTGCCAGTAGTATTTCGGGACTGGCCGAGCAGTACTTC. The chain couples TRBV19 to TRBJ2-7; D might be TRBD2 (6 bases). CDR3 length: 13 amino acids. Trimming took 3 bases from V and 6 from J, leaving 12 bases between them. Germline loops: CDR1 LNHDA, CDR2 SQIVND (reference sequence).

The V call is TRBV29-1, the J call TRBJ2-4, with D perhaps TRBD1 (6 bases). The germline CDR1 and CDR2 sequences are SQVTM and ANQGSEA. The CDR3 spans 16 residues. V dropped 5 bases and J dropped 7 bases, with 24 bases sitting between them. The CDR3 protein is CSVHPTGNLSRNIQYF. The CDR3 bases are TGCAGCGTTCATCCGACAGGAAACCTTAGCCGGAACATTCAGTACTTC. Variable domain in full (rest from reference TRBV29-1 and TRBJ2-4): SAVISQKPSRDICQRGTSLTIQCQVDSQVTMMFWYRQQPGQSLTLIATANQGSEATYESGFVIDKFPISRPNLTFSTLTVSNMSPEDSSIYLCSVHPTGNLSRNIQYFGAGTRLSVL.

The rearrangement joins TRBV18 to TRBJ2-4; tentative D call: TRBD1 (5 bases). Trimming removed 3 bases at V and 5 bases at J, with 8 bases between. CDR1 is KGHSH and CDR2 is LQKENI in the germline V gene. The CDR3 runs 13 residues. The CDR3 here is CASSPGQENIQYF. The CDR3 DNA follows: TGTGCCAGCTCACCGGGGCAGGAAAACATTCAGTACTTC.

This chain links TRBV4-1 with TRBJ2-7; no reliable D call. Germline loops: CDR1 MGHRA, CDR2 YSYEKL. This CDR3 comprises 13 residues. The germline V and J ends were trimmed by 2 bases and 5 bases, with 10 bases remaining between them. The CDR3 DNA reads TGCGCCAGCAGCCAACCATCCGGAGACGAGCAGTACTTC. It yields the protein CASSQPSGDEQYF.